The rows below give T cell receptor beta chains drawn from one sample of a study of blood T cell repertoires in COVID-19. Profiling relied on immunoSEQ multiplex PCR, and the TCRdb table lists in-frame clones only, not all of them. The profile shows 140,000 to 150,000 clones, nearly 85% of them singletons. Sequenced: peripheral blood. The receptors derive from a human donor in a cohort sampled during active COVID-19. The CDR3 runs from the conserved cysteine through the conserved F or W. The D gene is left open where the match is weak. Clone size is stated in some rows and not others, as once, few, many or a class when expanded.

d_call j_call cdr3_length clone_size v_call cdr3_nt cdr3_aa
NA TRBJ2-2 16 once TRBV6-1 TGTGCCAGCAGTGAAGCGCTTAAGGTGGGGCCCGGGGAGCTGTTTTTT CASSEALKVGPGELFF
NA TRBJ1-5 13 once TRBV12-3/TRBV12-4 TGTGCCAGCAGCCTAACTGACAGGCTGCCCCAGCATTTT CASSLTDRLPQHF
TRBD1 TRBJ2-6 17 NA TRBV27 TGTGCCAGCAGTTTATGGGGACAGGGGTCTGGGGCCAACGTCCTGACTTTC CASSLWGQGSGANVLTF
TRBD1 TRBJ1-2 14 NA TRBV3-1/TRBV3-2 TGTGCCAGCCTCTCTACAGGGGGATCGTCTGGCTACACCTTC CASLSTGGSSGYTF
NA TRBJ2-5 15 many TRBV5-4 TGTGCCAGCAGCTTGTGGAGGGTAGGGCAAGAGACCCAGTACTTC CASSLWRVGQETQYF
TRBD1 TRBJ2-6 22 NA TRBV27 TGTGCCAGCAGTTTAGGCCCTGCCTCCGGGACAGGGATTTACTCTGGGGCCAACGTCCTGACTTTC CASSLGPASGTGIYSGANVLTF
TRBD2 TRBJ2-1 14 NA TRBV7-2 TGTGCCAGCAGCATAGAGTGGGCTAGCGGTGAGCAGTTCTTC CASSIEWASGEQFF
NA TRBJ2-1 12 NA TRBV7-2 TGTGCCAGCAGCTTGGCCGGGGGTGAGCAGTTCTTC CASSLAGGEQFF
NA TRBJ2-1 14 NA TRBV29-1 TGCAGCGCTTTAATACCTACCCGAGGTAATGAGCAGTTCTTC CSALIPTRGNEQFF
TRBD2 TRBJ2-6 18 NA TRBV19 TGTGCCAGTAGTACAGGACTAGCGGGAGTAGGTGGGGCCAACGTCCTGACTTTC CASSTGLAGVGGANVLTF
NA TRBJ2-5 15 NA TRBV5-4 TGTGCCAGCAGCCCGGTTGACAGGACCCAAGAGACCCAGTACTTC CASSPVDRTQETQYF
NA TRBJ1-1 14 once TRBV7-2 TGTGCCAGCAGCTTAGCGAGGGCGAACACTGAAGCTTTCTTT CASSLARANTEAFF
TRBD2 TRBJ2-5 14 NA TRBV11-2 TGTGCCACCCTAGCGGGAGAGACCCAAGAGACCCAGTACTTC CATLAGETQETQYF
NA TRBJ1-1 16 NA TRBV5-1 TGCGCCAGCAGAAAGCAGACAGGAAATGAGGCCACTGAAGCTTTCTTT CASRKQTGNEATEAFF
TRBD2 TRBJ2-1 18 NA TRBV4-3 TGCGCCAGCAGCCAAGTCCCACCTAGCGGGACTCAACACAATGAGCAGTTCTTC CASSQVPPSGTQHNEQFF
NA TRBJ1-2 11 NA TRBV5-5 TGTGCCAGCAGCCCCGACAGGGGCTACACCTTC CASSPDRGYTF
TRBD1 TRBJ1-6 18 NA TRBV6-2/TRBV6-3 TGTGCCAGCAGTTACCCGGGACAGGGAAGCTCCTATAATTCACCCCTCCACTTT CASSYPGQGSSYNSPLHF
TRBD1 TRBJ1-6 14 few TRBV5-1 TGCGCCAGCAGCTTGGGACAGGGAGGTTCACCCCTCCACTTT CASSLGQGGSPLHF
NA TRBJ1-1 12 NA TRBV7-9 TGTGCCAGCGCAGACAAGGGGCTTGGGGCTTTCTTT CASADKGLGAFF
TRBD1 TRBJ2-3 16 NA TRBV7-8 TGTGCCAGCAGCTCCTGGACAGGGCTGACGGCAGATACGCAGTATTTT CASSSWTGLTADTQYF
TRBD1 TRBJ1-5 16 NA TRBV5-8 TGTGCCAGCAGCCCCCGGGACAGGGGTCTTAATCAGCCCCAGCATTTT CASSPRDRGLNQPQHF